This TCR beta chain was identified in a study of CD8+CD57+ T cells in acquired aplastic anemia. Study information: The study obtained an average of approximately 2.9 ug of DNA from sorted CD4+ and CD8+ cells.

On this clonotype: Its antigen is still unknown.

Whole-study results and caveats: About 30 CD8+ CDR3 sequences occurred in both the patients and the controls.

In patients chosen for sequencing, flow cytometry had shown CD8+CD57+ cell expansion. Germline CDR1 and CDR2: DFQATT and SNEGSKA (reference sequence). Trimming pared 5 bases from V and 6 bases from J, leaving 13 bases between. This CDR3 spans 12 amino acids. Genomic DNA served as template for TCR beta VDJ and CDR3 profiling. MiXCR, applied by TCRdb to the reads, yields one record per CDR3 protein. Among 450,000 to 600,000 distinct CDR3 sequences listed, less than 35% were seen once. Sample: sorted CD4+, CD8+, or CD8+CD57+ T cells (not recorded which) from PBMCs. The origin of this receptor is a human donor with aplastic anemia. The gene calls are TRBV20-1 and TRBJ1-1; D is perhaps TRBD1 (5 bases). CDR3 DNA: TGCAGTGCTCACCAGGGAGTCCCTGAAGCTTTCTTT. It codes for CSAHQGVPEAFF.